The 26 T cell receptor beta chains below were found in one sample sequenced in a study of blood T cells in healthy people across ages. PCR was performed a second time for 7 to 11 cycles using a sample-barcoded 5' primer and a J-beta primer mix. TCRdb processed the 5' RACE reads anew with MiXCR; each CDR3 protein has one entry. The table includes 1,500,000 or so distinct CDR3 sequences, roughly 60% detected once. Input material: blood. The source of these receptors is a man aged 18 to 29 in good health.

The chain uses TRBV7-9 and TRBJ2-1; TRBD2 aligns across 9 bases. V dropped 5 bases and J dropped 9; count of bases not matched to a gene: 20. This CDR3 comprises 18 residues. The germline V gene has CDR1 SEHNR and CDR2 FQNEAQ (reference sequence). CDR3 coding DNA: TGTGCCAGCAGCGCAAACCTACCGGGACTAGCTGCCATTGGTGAGCAGTTCTTC. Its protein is CASSANLPGLAAIGEQFF.

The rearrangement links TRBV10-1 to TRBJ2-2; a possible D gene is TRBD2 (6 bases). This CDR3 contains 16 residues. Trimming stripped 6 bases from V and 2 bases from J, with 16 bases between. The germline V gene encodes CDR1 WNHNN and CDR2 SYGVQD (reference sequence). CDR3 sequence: CASSLRTGLNTGELFF. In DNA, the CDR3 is TGCGCCAGCAGCCTTAGGACGGGACTCAACACCGGGGAGCTGTTTTTT.

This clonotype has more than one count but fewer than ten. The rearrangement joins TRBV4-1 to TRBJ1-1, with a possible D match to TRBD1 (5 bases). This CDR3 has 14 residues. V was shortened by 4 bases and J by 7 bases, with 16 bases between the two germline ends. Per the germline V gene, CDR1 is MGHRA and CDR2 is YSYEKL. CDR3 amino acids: CASSLPRESFEAFF. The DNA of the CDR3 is TGCGCCAGCAGCCTACCCAGGGAAAGCTTTGAAGCTTTCTTT.

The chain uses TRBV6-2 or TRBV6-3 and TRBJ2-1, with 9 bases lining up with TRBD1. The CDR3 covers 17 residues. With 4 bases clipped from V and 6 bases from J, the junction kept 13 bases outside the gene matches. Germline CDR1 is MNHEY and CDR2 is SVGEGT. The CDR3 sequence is CASSSLLRDRESNEQFF. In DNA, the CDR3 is TGTGCCAGCAGTTCCTTACTAAGGGACAGGGAGAGCAATGAGCAGTTCTTC.

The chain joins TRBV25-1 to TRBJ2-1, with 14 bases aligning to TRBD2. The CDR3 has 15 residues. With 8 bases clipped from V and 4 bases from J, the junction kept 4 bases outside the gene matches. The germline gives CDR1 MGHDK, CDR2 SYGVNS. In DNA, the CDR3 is TGTGCCAGCGACGGACTAGCGGGGGGATACAATGAGCAGTTCTTC. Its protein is CASDGLAGGYNEQFF.

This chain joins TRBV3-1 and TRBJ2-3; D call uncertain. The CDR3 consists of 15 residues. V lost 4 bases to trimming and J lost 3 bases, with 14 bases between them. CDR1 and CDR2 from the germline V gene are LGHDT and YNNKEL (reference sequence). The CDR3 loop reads CASSRRVGSTDTQYF. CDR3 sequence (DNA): TGTGCCAGCAGCCGCAGAGTGGGTTCTACAGATACGCAGTATTTT.

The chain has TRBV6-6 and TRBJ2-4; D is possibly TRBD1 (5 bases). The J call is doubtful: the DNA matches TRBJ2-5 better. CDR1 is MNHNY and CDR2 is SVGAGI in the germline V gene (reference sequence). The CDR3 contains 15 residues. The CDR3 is CASSPADKLLETQYF. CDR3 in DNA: TGTGCCAGCAGCCCTGCGGACAAATTGCTAGAGACCCAGTACTTC.

The CDR3 region has the DNA TGCGCCAGCAGCCATTACTCCGGGACTAGCGGGGACGAGCAGTACTTC. It yields the protein CASSHYSGTSGDEQYF. The chain carries TRBV4-1 and TRBJ2-7; 13 positions match TRBD2. The CDR3 has 16 residues. The V gene end was trimmed by 3 bases and the J gene end by 5 bases; junction bases not matched to a gene: 7. Germline V CDR1 and CDR2: MGHRA, YSYEKL.

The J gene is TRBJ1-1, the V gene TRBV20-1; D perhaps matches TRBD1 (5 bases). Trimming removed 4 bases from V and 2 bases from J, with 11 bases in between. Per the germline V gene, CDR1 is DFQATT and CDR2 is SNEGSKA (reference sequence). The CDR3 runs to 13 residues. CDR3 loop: CSAIRDGNTEAFF. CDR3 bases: TGCAGTGCTATCCGGGACGGAAACACTGAAGCTTTCTTT.

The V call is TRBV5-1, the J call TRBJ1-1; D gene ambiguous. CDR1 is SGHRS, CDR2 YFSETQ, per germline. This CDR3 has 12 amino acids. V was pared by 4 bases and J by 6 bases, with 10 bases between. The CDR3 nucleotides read TGCGCCAGCAGCGCCAGAGGACCTGAAGCTTTCTTT. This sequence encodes CASSARGPEAFF. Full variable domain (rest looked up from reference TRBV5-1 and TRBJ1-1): KAGVTQTPRYLIKTRGQQVTLSCSPISGHRSVSWYQQTPGQGLQFLFEYFSETQRNKGNFPGRFSGRQFSNSRSEMNVSTLELGDSALYLCASSARGPEAFFGQGTRLTVV.

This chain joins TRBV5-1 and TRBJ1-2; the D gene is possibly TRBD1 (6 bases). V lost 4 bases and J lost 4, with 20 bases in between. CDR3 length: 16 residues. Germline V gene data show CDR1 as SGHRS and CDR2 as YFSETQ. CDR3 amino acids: CASSPSQGTGGYGYTF. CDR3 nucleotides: TGCGCCAGCAGCCCCTCCCAGGGGACGGGCGGCTATGGCTACACCTTC.

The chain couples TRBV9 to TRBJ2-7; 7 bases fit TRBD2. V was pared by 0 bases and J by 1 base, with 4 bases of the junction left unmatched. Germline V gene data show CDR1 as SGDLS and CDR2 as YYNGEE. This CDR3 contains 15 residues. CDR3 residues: CASSVAPAGSYEQYF. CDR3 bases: TGTGCCAGCAGCGTAGCTCCAGCGGGGTCCTACGAGCAGTACTTC.

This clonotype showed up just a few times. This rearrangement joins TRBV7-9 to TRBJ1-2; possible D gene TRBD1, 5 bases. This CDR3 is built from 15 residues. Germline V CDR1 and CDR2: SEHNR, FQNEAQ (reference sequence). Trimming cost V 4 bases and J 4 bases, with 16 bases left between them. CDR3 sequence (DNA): TGTGCCAGCAGCTCGTCCGAGGGACGCATCTATGGCTACACCTTC. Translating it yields CASSSSEGRIYGYTF.

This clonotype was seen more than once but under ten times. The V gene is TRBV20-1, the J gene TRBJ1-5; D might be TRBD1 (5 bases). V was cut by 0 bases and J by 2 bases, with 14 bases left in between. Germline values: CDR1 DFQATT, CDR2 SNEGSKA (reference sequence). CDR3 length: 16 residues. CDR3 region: CSARDAGLGGNQPQHF. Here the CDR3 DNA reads TGCAGTGCTAGAGACGCAGGGTTGGGGGGCAATCAGCCCCAGCATTTT.

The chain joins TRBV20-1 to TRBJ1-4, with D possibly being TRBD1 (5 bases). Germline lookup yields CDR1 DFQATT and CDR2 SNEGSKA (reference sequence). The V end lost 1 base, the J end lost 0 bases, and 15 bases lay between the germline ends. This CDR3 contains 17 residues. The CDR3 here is CSARAFRERATNEKLFF. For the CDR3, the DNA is TGCAGTGCTAGAGCCTTCAGGGAACGTGCAACTAATGAAAAACTGTTTTTT.

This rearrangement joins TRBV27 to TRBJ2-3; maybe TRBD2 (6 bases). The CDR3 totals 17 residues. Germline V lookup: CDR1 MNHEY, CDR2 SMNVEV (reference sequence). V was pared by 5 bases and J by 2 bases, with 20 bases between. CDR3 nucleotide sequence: TGTGCCAGCAGTACGGGGACTCCGCCGCCTTACACAGATACGCAGTATTTT. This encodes CASSTGTPPPYTDTQYF.

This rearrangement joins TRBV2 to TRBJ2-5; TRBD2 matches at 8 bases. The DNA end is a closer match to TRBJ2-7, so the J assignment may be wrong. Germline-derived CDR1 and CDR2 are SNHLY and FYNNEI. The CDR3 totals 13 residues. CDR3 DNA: TGTGCCAGCAGGCCCGCGGGGGGCCACGAGCAGTACTTC. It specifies CASRPAGGHEQYF.

DNA of the CDR3: TGCAGCGTTGGCTCTAAGTACGAGCAGTACTTC. Encoded protein: CSVGSKYEQYF. The chain uses TRBV29-1 and TRBJ2-7; D remains ambiguous. In germline, CDR1 is SQVTM, CDR2 ANQGSEA. Trimming stripped 4 bases from V and 4 bases from J, with 8 bases between. The CDR3 totals 11 residues.

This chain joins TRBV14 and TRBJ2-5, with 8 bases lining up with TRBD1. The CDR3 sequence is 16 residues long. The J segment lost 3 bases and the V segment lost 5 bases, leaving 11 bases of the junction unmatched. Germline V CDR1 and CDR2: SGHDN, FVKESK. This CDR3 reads CASSSRGQDWEETQYF. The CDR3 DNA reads TGTGCCAGCAGCTCCCGGGGACAGGATTGGGAAGAGACCCAGTACTTC.

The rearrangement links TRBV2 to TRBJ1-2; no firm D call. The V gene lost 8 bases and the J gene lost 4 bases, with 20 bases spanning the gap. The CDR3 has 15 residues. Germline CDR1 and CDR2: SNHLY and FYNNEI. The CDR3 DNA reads TGTGCCAGCCGACCCTCCGAGTTAGCCTTCTATGGCTACACCTTC. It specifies CASRPSELAFYGYTF.

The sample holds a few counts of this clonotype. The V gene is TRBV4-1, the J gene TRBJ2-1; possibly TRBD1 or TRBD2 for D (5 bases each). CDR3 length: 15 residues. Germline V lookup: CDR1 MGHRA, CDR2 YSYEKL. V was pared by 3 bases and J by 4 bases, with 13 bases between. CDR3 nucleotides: TGCGCCAGCAGCCAGGGGGTGTCCGCATACAATGAGCAGTTCTTC. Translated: CASSQGVSAYNEQFF.

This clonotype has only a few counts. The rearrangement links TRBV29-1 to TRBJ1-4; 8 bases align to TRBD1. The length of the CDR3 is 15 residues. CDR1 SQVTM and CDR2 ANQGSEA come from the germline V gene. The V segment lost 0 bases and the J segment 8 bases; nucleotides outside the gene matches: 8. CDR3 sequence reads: CSVEEDRGRGEKLFF. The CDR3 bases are TGCAGCGTTGAAGAAGACAGGGGCAGGGGGGAAAAACTGTTTTTT.

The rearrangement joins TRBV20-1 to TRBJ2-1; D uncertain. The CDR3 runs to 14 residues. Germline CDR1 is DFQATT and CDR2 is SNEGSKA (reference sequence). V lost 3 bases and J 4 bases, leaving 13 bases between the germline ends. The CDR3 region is CSASNDYTYNEQFF. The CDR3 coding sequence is TGCAGTGCTAGCAATGATTATACATACAATGAGCAGTTCTTC.

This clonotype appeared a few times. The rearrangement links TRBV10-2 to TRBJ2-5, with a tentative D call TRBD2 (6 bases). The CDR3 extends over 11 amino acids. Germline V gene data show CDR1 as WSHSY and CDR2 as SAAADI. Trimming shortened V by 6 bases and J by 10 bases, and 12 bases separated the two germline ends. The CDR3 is CASRQLGGQYF. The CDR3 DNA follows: TGCGCCAGCAGGCAATTGGGAGGCCAGTACTTC.

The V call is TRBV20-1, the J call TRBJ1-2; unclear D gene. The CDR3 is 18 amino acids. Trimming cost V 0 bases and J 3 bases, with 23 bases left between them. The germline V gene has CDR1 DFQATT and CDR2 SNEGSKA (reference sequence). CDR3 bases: TGCAGTGCTAGAGATCAGATTCGAGGAGGACCCATGGACTATGGCTACACCTTC. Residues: CSARDQIRGGPMDYGYTF.

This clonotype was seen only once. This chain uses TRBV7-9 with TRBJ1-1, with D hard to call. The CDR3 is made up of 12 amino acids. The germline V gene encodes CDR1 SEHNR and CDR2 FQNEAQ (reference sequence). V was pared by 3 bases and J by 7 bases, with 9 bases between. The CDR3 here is CASSFSGGEAFF. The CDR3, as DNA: TGTGCCAGCAGCTTCTCCGGCGGTGAAGCTTTCTTT.